This T cell receptor (beta chain) was captured in a study of spatial heterogeneity in lung cancer. For the study at large: Available PBMC from follow-up, collected a median of about 2 years after resection, underwent sequencing. Among detected sequences, beta-chain ones consistently exceeded alpha-chain ones in number.

Deletions cut 6 bases from V and 7 bases from J, with 12 bases between. The germline V gene has CDR1 SNHLY and CDR2 FYNNEI. The CDR3 has 12 residues. Every cDNA TCR molecule received its own unique molecular identifier. In TCRdb, the 5' RACE reads were re-called with MiXCR into one record per CDR3 protein. Seen here are nearly 95,000 distinct CDR3 sequences, 15% to 20% observed once, and the top ten hold 20% to 25%. Documented time point: blood at routine non-recurrence follow-up after resection. Whole RNA from tumor, nontumor lung or frozen PBMC was sequenced unsorted. This sample comprised PBMCs, obtained at follow-up. The TCR was taken from a male donor with early-stage non-small cell lung cancer. The V gene is TRBV2, the J gene TRBJ1-1; possibly TRBD1 for D (5 bases). The CDR3 region is CASRDDRLEAFF. The CDR3 DNA is TGTGCCAGCAGAGACGACAGACTTGAAGCTTTCTTT.